Listed here are 12 T cell receptor beta chains from one sample, sequenced in a study of blood T cell repertoires in COVID-19. Repertoires were generated with immunoSEQ multiplex PCR, while TCRdb's copy carries only in-frame clones and drops some. There are 270,000 or so clones in the sample; roughly 85% occur only once, and roughly 3.1% lies in the top ten. The specimen was peripheral blood. These receptors all stem from a woman aged 18-30 years with acute or convalescent COVID-19.

The rearrangement joins TRBV7-2 to TRBJ2-7, with 10 bases that match TRBD2. The CDR3 spans 15 residues. V dropped 5 bases and J dropped 1; count of bases not matched to a gene: 5. CDR1 is SGHTA and CDR2 is FQGNSA in the germline V gene. The CDR3 loop is CASSKTSGSSYEQYF. CDR3 nucleotide sequence: TGTGCCAGCAGCAAGACTAGCGGGTCATCCTACGAGCAGTACTTC.

As DNA, the CDR3 is TGTGCCAGCTCACCAATGAGACTAGCGGGGCTCTACGAGCAGTACTTC. The encoded protein is CASSPMRLAGLYEQYF. The chain couples TRBV18 to TRBJ2-7, with 11 positions matching TRBD2. The germline V gene encodes CDR1 KGHSH and CDR2 LQKENI. V gave up 2 bases and J gave up 3 bases; unmatched junction bases: 6. This CDR3 has 16 residues.

This clone has a count of ten or more. The gene calls are TRBV5-1 and TRBJ2-7; 8 positions agree with TRBD1. CDR1 and CDR2 from the germline V gene are SGHRS and YFSETQ. Unmatched junction bases numbered 12, after V lost 2 bases and J lost 2 bases. There are 17 residues in the CDR3. In DNA form, the CDR3 reads TGCGCCAGCAGCTTTGGTGGTGGGGGACAGGTACCCTACGAGCAGTACTTC. It translates to CASSFGGGGQVPYEQYF.

This clone showed up just once. The rearrangement uses TRBV7-2 and TRBJ2-3; 7 bases fit TRBD1. The CDR3 extends over 13 amino acids. The V segment lost 2 bases and the J segment 4 bases; nucleotides outside the gene matches: 0. Germline V gives CDR1 SGHTA, CDR2 FQGNSA. The chain's CDR3 is CASSLQGADTQYF. CDR3 coding DNA: TGTGCCAGCAGCTTACAGGGGGCAGATACGCAGTATTTT.

The J gene is TRBJ2-7, the V gene TRBV2; D is ambiguous. CDR1 SNHLY and CDR2 FYNNEI come from the germline V gene. CDR3 size: 15 residues. Deletions cut 5 bases from V and 0 bases from J, with 14 bases between. CDR3 amino acids: CASSQPAPGSYEQYF. The CDR3 nucleotides are TGTGCCAGCAGTCAACCGGCTCCAGGCTCCTACGAGCAGTACTTC. Supplemented by reference TRBV2 and TRBJ2-7, the full variable domain reads EPEVTQTPSHQVTQMGQEVILRCVPISNHLYFYWYRQILGQKVEFLVSFYNNEISEKSEIFDDQFSVERPDGSNFTLKIRSTKLEDSAMYFCASSQPAPGSYEQYFGPGTRLTVT.

V and J are TRBV6-6 and TRBJ1-6; D unresolved. The CDR3 is 16 residues long. The V and J ends lost 0 bases and 0 bases respectively, with 6 bases between them. Germline V gene sequence: CDR1 MNHNY, CDR2 SVGAGI (reference sequence). The CDR3, as DNA: TGTGCCAGCAGTTACTCCCGGAGCTCCTATAATTCACCCCTCCACTTT. It translates to CASSYSRSSYNSPLHF.

This clone was observed a handful of times. The rearrangement uses TRBV4-3 and TRBJ2-1; TRBD2 aligns across 10 bases. The junction had 5 bases not matched to a gene; V was cut back by 3 bases and J by 0 bases. The CDR3 has 17 residues. Germline V CDR1 and CDR2: LGHNA, YSLEER. The CDR3 is CASSQDGLADSYNEQFF. The CDR3 region has the DNA TGCGCCAGCAGCCAGGACGGACTAGCGGACTCCTACAATGAGCAGTTCTTC.

The CDR3 loop reads CASSSGGLANTEAFF. The DNA of the CDR3 is TGTGCCAGCAGTTCCGGGGGTCTCGCGAACACTGAAGCTTTCTTT. The chain carries TRBV28 and TRBJ1-1; possible D gene TRBD1, 5 bases. The V gene lost 4 bases and the J gene lost 1 base, with 13 bases spanning the gap. The CDR3 runs to 15 residues. CDR1 and CDR2 (germline): MDHEN, SYDVKM.

The J gene is TRBJ2-3, the V gene TRBV29-1; 8 bases match TRBD1. There are 13 residues in the CDR3. J was trimmed by 2 bases and V by 5 bases; bases with no gene match: 3. CDR1 and CDR2 from the germline V gene are SQVTM and ANQGSEA. Written as DNA, the CDR3 is TGCAGCGTTACGGGACAGGTCACAGATACGCAGTATTTT. Translating it yields CSVTGQVTDTQYF.

CDR3 protein: CASSRALPSYEQYF. CDR3 in DNA: TGTGCCAGCAGCCGGGCACTGCCCTCCTACGAGCAGTACTTC. The genes are TRBV14 and TRBJ2-7; D ambiguous. V lost 4 bases and J 0 bases, leaving 10 bases between the germline ends. CDR3 length equals 14 residues. Looked up from germline, CDR1 is SGHDN and CDR2 is FVKESK.

The chain has TRBV29-1 and TRBJ1-3; no clear D. This CDR3 is 17 amino acids long. The V gene's germline CDR1 is SQVTM and CDR2 ANQGSEA. V was cut by 0 bases and J by 3 bases, with 18 bases left in between. The CDR3 region has the DNA TGCAGCGTTGAAGATCTTGTTGGTGGCACAATTGGAAACACCATATATTTT. Translation: CSVEDLVGGTIGNTIYF. The full variable domain, its missing parts supplied by reference TRBV29-1 and TRBJ1-3, is SAVISQKPSRDICQRGTSLTIQCQVDSQVTMMFWYRQQPGQSLTLIATANQGSEATYESGFVIDKFPISRPNLTFSTLTVSNMSPEDSSIYLCSVEDLVGGTIGNTIYFGEGSWLTVV.

The gene calls are TRBV4-1 and TRBJ1-2; 7 bases match TRBD1. V dropped 1 base and J dropped 4; count of bases not matched to a gene: 9. Germline V CDR1 and CDR2: MGHRA, YSYEKL. The CDR3 runs to 16 residues. CDR3 sequence (DNA): TGCGCCAGCAGCCAAGGGGACAGCTCAGCGGGCTATGGCTACACCTTC. Encoded protein: CASSQGDSSAGYGYTF.